Listed below are T cell receptor beta chains from one sample, sequenced in a study of T-cell reconstitution after alpha-beta-depleted transplantation in children. TCRdb re-called the PCR reads through MiXCR, storing one row per CDR3 protein. The repertoire includes about 980,000 distinct CDR3 sequences, around 30% of them detected once, and over 25% sits in the top ten. The material sequenced was PBMCs, mostly from graft donor cells, taken 360 days after TCRalphabeta/CD19-depleted stem cell transplant. The receptor set was obtained from a boy under three years old who had a stem cell transplant for SCID, so the T cells may come from the graft donor. Both conserved end residues are part of each CDR3. A D gene is named only where the DNA matches it firmly. Clone size appears in some rows only: once, few, many, or a class for an expanded clone.

. | TRBJ2-5 | few | TRBV29-1 | TGCAGCGTTGAAGCGTCAGGGCAAGAGACCCAGTACTTC | CSVEASGQETQYF
. | TRBJ1-2 | . | TRBV6-2/TRBV6-3 | TGTGCCAGCAGTTACCCCGAAGGCGCGACTGTTAGTGGCTACACCTTC | CASSYPEGATVSGYTF
TRBD2 | TRBJ2-5 | . | TRBV18 | TGTGCCAGCTCACCACCGCGAGGACTAGCGGGGGGCCAAGAGACCCAGTACTTC | CASSPPRGLAGGQETQYF
. | TRBJ2-3 | few | TRBV20-1 | TGCAGTGCCAGGCCCTCGCGGCGAGGCACAGATACGCAGTATTTT | CSARPSRRGTDTQYF
. | TRBJ2-7 | few | TRBV6-2/TRBV6-3 | TGTGCCAGCAGTTTCCGACTTATCAGCTCCTACGAGCAGTACTTC | CASSFRLISSYEQYF
TRBD1 | TRBJ2-5 | . | TRBV29-1 | TGCAGCTCTGACCCAACAGGGGCTCGGGAGACCCAGTACTTC | CSSDPTGARETQYF
TRBD1 | TRBJ2-5 | . | TRBV27 | TGTGCCAGCAGTTTAAAGGGGGCTGCAAAGACCCAGTACTTC | CASSLKGAAKTQYF
. | TRBJ1-4 | . | TRBV27 | TGTGCCAGCAGTTCCGGACGGGGTTGGAAAGAAAAACTGTTTTTT | CASSSGRGWKEKLFF
. | TRBJ1-2 | . | TRBV20-1 | TGCAGTGCCGAGACCCCAAACTATGGCTACACCTTC | CSAETPNYGYTF
TRBD2 | TRBJ2-7 | . | TRBV4-3 | TGCGCCAGCAGCCAAGATTGGTCCCTAGCGGGGGAGCAGTACTTC | CASSQDWSLAGEQYF
. | TRBJ2-2 | . | TRBV28 | TGTGCCAGCAGCCGGATGGGGCTAGCGTCGAACACCGGGGAGCTGTTTTTT | CASSRMGLASNTGELFF
. | TRBJ2-2 | few | TRBV6-1 | TGTGCCAGCACCCCCTCGGGGATGAACACCGGGGAGCTGTTTTTT | CASTPSGMNTGELFF
TRBD2 | TRBJ2-7 | . | TRBV9 | TGTGCCAGCAGCGTAGTCCCAACTAGCGGGGGCTACGAGCAGTACTTC | CASSVVPTSGGYEQYF
. | TRBJ2-6 | few | TRBV20-1 | TGCAGTGCTAGAGTCATGGTGGGTTCGGGCGGGGCCAACGTCCTGACTTTC | CSARVMVGSGGANVLTF
TRBD1 | TRBJ2-2 | . | TRBV20-1 | TGCAGTGTTGGACAGGGCCCCGGGGAGCTGTTTTTT | CSVGQGPGELFF
. | TRBJ1-4 | . | TRBV11-2 | TGTGCCAGCAGCTTCACACAGGGTGGTGAAAAACTGTTTTTT | CASSFTQGGEKLFF
TRBD2 | TRBJ2-3 | . | TRBV7-9 | TGTGCCAGCAGCTTAGGCGGGACTAGCAGTCAAGATACGCAGTATTTT | CASSLGGTSSQDTQYF
. | TRBJ2-7 | . | TRBV13 | TGTGCCAGCAGCTTTTTCCAGCAGTTGGCAGGAGGCGAGCAGTACTTC | CASSFFQQLAGGEQYF
TRBD2 | TRBJ2-1 | few | TRBV27 | TGTGCCAGCACTAGTGGACTAGCCCCACCGAGTGAGCAGTTCTTC | CASTSGLAPPSEQFF
. | TRBJ2-3 | . | TRBV7-8 | TGTGCCAGCAGCTTCAGGGGGGACCCAAAAATTCGGGATACGCAGTATTTT | CASSFRGDPKIRDTQYF
. | TRBJ2-7 | . | TRBV5-5 | TGTGCCAGCAGCTTGGAACAGAGGATCTACGAGCAGTACTTC | CASSLEQRIYEQYF
TRBD1 | TRBJ2-1 | once | TRBV27 | TGTGCCAGCAGTTGGGGACAGGGTGATCCATACAATGAGCAGTTCTTC | CASSWGQGDPYNEQFF
. | TRBJ2-1 | few | TRBV7-9 | TGTGCCAGCAGCGCAAAGACTAGTGGGATAGAGAATGAGCAGTTCTTC | CASSAKTSGIENEQFF
. | TRBJ2-7 | . | TRBV12-3/TRBV12-4 | TGTGCCAGCAATATGGACCCCTCCTACGAGCAGTACTTC | CASNMDPSYEQYF
TRBD2 | TRBJ2-2 | . | TRBV7-9 | TGTGCCAGCAGCTTGCCATCCGGGACTACGAACACCGGGGAGCTGTTTTTT | CASSLPSGTTNTGELFF
TRBD1 | TRBJ2-1 | many | TRBV5-1 | TGCGCCAGCAGGTCGTCCCGGGACAGGGTATCCTACAATGAGCAGTTCTTC | CASRSSRDRVSYNEQFF
TRBD1 | TRBJ2-3 | few | TRBV4-3 | TGCGCCAGCAGCCAAGTTGGAGACAGGGGTGGTACGCAGTATTTT | CASSQVGDRGGTQYF
TRBD2 | TRBJ2-2 | once | TRBV7-8 | TGTGCCAGCAGCTTAGGTCTGGGAGGACTAGCCTTTCTGTTTTTT | CASSLGLGGLAFLFF
TRBD2 | TRBJ2-1 | few | TRBV9 | TGTGCCAGCAGCGTAGTCGGGGGGGCGGGCAATGAGCAGTTCTTC | CASSVVGGAGNEQFF
TRBD2 | TRBJ2-5 | few | TRBV12-3/TRBV12-4 | TGTGCCAGCAGCGGGGGGGGGTTGCAAGAGACCCAGTACTTC | CASSGGGLQETQYF
. | TRBJ2-7 | . | TRBV7-3 | TGTGCCAGCAGCCCCCAGGGACCTTATGGCGAGCAGTACTTC | CASSPQGPYGEQYF
. | TRBJ2-7 | few | TRBV15 | TGTGCCACCAGCAGAGCCCCTCTTACCCCTGGCTACGAGCAGTACTTC | CATSRAPLTPGYEQYF
TRBD1 | TRBJ1-2 | . | TRBV12-3/TRBV12-4 | TGTGCCAGCAGGACAGGGGGCCGAGATGGCTACACCTTC | CASRTGGRDGYTF
. | TRBJ2-3 | . | TRBV11-2 | TGTGCCAGCAGCTTAGATCCCCTTGTCACAGATACGCAGTATTTT | CASSLDPLVTDTQYF
. | TRBJ1-5 | . | TRBV20-1 | TGCAGTGCTAGGCCGAGTTCAGGGCCCAATCAGCCCCAGCATTTT | CSARPSSGPNQPQHF
TRBD2 | TRBJ2-1 | . | TRBV7-3 | TGTGCCAGCAGCAAACTAGCGGGGGACAGGAATGAGCAGTTCTTC | CASSKLAGDRNEQFF
TRBD2 | TRBJ2-1 | . | TRBV27 | TGTGCCAGCAAGCCGGGACTAGCGATTTACAATGAGCAGTTCTTC | CASKPGLAIYNEQFF
. | TRBJ2-5 | . | TRBV2 | TGTGCCAGCTACGTCCGAAGGAAGACCCAGTACTTC | CASYVRRKTQYF
. | TRBJ2-3 | few | TRBV6-5 | TGTGCCAGCAGTTACCGGGACGACGGATATACGCAGTATTTT | CASSYRDDGYTQYF
TRBD1 | TRBJ2-4 | . | TRBV29-1 | TGCAGTATGACAGGGGGAGCCAAAAACATTCAGTACTTC | CSMTGGAKNIQYF
. | TRBJ2-5 | few | TRBV15 | TGTGCCACCAGCAGACGGGTTCAAGAGACCCAGTACTTC | CATSRRVQETQYF
. | TRBJ1-4 | few | TRBV29-1 | TGCAGCGTTGGGGACGGCCTTAATGAAAAACTGTTTTTT | CSVGDGLNEKLFF
TRBD1 | TRBJ1-1 | . | TRBV7-4 | TGTGCCAGCAGCTTTCCACCGGGACAGGGTAAGGAGGACACTGAAGCTTTCTTT | CASSFPPGQGKEDTEAFF